This T cell receptor (beta chain) was captured in a study of graft-versus-host responses after intestinal transplantation. Overall study context: Transplant recipients had multivisceral, liver-intestinal, or isolated intestinal grafts.

Assay used: immunoSEQ multiplex PCR; TCRdb lists only in-frame clones, some missing. The top ten hold approximately 2.7% of the sample, which has 45,000 to 50,000 clones, around nine tenths seen once. Trimming cost V 0 bases and J 6 bases, with 9 bases left between them. This CDR3 is built from 13 residues. Germline CDR1 is SEHNR and CDR2 is FQNEAQ (reference sequence). To note about this clone: What it recognizes is unknown.

The V call is TRBV7-9, the J call TRBJ2-7; unclear D gene. Material: unstimulated CD4+ T cells sorted from spleen or lymph node cells, obtained before transplant. The TCR comes from a human donor who was the organ donor for an intestinal transplant. CDR3 region: CASSLAPPSEQYF. The DNA of the CDR3 is TGTGCCAGCAGCTTAGCGCCCCCGAGCGAGCAGTACTTC.